This paragraph covers one TCR beta chain sequence. The target antigen is unknown. The entry originates in a study of neoadjuvant anti-PD-1 for oral cavity cancer. Study at large: Patients without progression got a fourth dose around day 43. The study's findings and limits: Each response group had just a few patients in TCR analyses.

Germline V gene data show CDR1 as KGHSH and CDR2 as LQKENI. Trimming removed 6 bases at V and 4 bases at J, with 12 bases between. The CDR3 is 13 amino acids. Produced via immunoSEQ multiplex PCR; TCRdb's table is partial and in-frame only. The sample shows 60,000 to 75,000 clones, around four fifths of them seen only once. These oral cavity squamous cell carcinomas were HPV-negative and locally advanced. No culture or expansion preceded analysis of these blood cells. This chain joins TRBV18 and TRBJ1-2; no definite D call. This specimen consisted of PBMCs, obtained before nivolumab (anti-PD-1) treatment. The receptor's source is a person aged 35-80 years with oral cavity squamous cell carcinoma. The CDR3 here is CASSREGGYGYTF. The CDR3 DNA sequence: TGTGCCAGCTCCCGTGAAGGAGGCTATGGCTACACCTTC.